This entry concerns a single TCR beta chain. The data belong to a study of cytomegalovirus exposure and HLA in healthy donors. Method: immunoSEQ multiplex PCR; TCRdb's copy keeps in-frame clones and lacks some. The repertoire holds roughly 73,000 clones, approximately 95% seen once, with 1.5% to 1.9% in the top ten. The germline V gene encodes CDR1 SEHNR and CDR2 FQNEAQ (reference sequence). There are 16 residues in the CDR3. Trimming took 3 bases from V and 4 from J; bases not matched to a gene: 8. The chain couples TRBV7-9 to TRBJ2-7; 11 bases align to TRBD2. Material: PBMCs. The receptor was derived from a man younger than 35 in good health and CMV-seropositive. CDR3 region: CASSFTTSGNLYEQYF. Here the CDR3 DNA reads TGTGCCAGCAGCTTTACGACTAGCGGGAATCTGTACGAGCAGTACTTC.